This T cell receptor (beta chain) is from a study of memory CD4+ T cells and cytomegalovirus serostatus. Study overall: Donors were healthy Belgian adults, fewer than ten CMV seropositive and approximately 25 seronegative. Study observations and caveats: A US-trained random forest predicted CMV serostatus with median AUC around 0.9.

Data came from immunoSEQ multiplex PCR; TCRdb stores just in-frame clones and leaves some out. Altogether about 44,000 clones are present, over 65% being singletons, with the ten largest covering approximately 1.8%. In regard to this clone: Its target is not known.

The sort gate was single viable CD3+CD4+CD8-CD45RO+ cells for memory CD4+ T cells. CDR1 is SGDLS and CDR2 is YYNGEE in the germline V gene. V was clipped by 4 bases and J by 5 bases, with 12 bases between them. CDR3 length: 13 amino acids. The V and J genes are TRBV9 and TRBJ1-1; no reliable D call. The TCR sequence derives from an adult in good health and CMV-seronegative. The material sequenced was memory CD4+ T cells from blood. CDR3 protein: CASSQSGRTEAFF. In nucleotides, the CDR3 is TGTGCCAGCAGCCAATCGGGGAGGACTGAAGCTTTCTTT.